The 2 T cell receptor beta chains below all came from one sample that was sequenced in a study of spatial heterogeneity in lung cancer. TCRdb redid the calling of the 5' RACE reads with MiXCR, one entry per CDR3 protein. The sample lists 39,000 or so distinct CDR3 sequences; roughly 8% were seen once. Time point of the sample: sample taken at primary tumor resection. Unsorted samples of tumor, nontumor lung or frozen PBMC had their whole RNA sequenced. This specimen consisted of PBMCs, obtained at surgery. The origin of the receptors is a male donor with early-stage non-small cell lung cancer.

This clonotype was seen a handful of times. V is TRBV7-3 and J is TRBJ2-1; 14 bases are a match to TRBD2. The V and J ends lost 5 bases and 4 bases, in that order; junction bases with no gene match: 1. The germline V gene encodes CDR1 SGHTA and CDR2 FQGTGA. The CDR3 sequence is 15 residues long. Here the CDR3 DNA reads TGTGCCAGCAGCCGGACTAGCGGGAGGTACAATGAGCAGTTCTTC. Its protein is CASSRTSGRYNEQFF.

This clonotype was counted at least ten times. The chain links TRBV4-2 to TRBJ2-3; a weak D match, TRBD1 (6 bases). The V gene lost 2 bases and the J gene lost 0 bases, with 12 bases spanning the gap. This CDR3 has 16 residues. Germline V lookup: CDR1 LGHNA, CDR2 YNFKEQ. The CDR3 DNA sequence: TGTGCCAGCAGCCAAAAAACGACAGGTAGCACAGATACGCAGTATTTT. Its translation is CASSQKTTGSTDTQYF.